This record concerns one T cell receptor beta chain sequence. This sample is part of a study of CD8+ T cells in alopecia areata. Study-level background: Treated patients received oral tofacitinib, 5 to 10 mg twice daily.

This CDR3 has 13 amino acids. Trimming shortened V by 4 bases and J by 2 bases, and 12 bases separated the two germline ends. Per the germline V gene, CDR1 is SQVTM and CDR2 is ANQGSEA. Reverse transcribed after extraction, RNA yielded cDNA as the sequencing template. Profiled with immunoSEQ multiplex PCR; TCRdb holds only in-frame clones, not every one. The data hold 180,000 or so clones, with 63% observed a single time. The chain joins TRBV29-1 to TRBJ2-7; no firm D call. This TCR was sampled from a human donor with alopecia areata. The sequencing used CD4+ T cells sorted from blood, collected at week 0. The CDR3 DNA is TGCAGCGTTGGGGGTCGTTCAACCTACGAGCAGTACTTC. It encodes CSVGGRSTYEQYF.